The rows below give T cell receptor beta chains drawn from one sample of a study of early T cells in non-severe SARS-CoV-2 infection. TCRdb reprocessed the 5' RACE reads via MiXCR and lists one record per CDR3 protein. The table records around 100,000 distinct CDR3 sequences, around 12% of them present only once. What was sequenced was whole blood. All receptors come from an adult who was a healthcare worker with PCR-confirmed SARS-CoV-2 infection or an uninfected control (not recorded which). Each CDR3 is given without its conserved first and last residue. The size entry is marked missing in some rows and otherwise reads once, few, many or a size class.

V gene: TRBV27
clone size: many
J gene: TRBJ2-1
CDR3 protein: ASSFPGLAFNEQF

V gene: TRBV7-9
clone size: many
J gene: TRBJ1-6
CDR3 protein: ASSRTGGESPLH

V gene: TRBV28
clone size: -
J gene: TRBJ2-5
CDR3 protein: ASSLVGSRETQY

V gene: TRBV27
clone size: -
J gene: TRBJ2-1
CDR3 protein: ASSYLTSGGPNEQF

V gene: TRBV27
clone size: -
J gene: TRBJ1-5
CDR3 protein: ASSRQAGAQPQH

V gene: TRBV3-1
clone size: many
J gene: TRBJ2-7
CDR3 protein: ASSPFPKGRIYEQY

V gene: TRBV20-1
clone size: -
J gene: TRBJ2-2
CDR3 protein: SASVLLSPLNTGELF

V gene: TRBV6-4
clone size: many
J gene: TRBJ2-1
CDR3 protein: ASSGLAGASYNEQF

V gene: TRBV7-9
clone size: -
J gene: TRBJ1-1
CDR3 protein: ASSSEGFTEAF

V gene: TRBV29-1
clone size: few
J gene: TRBJ2-7
CDR3 protein: SVLAGTGYEQY

V gene: TRBV20-1
clone size: -
J gene: TRBJ2-7
CDR3 protein: SARDSRVHEQY

V gene: TRBV4-1
clone size: few
J gene: TRBJ2-7
CDR3 protein: ASSQAEGIYEQY

V gene: TRBV7-9
clone size: many
J gene: TRBJ2-2
CDR3 protein: ASSPSHTSPGELF

V gene: TRBV20-1
clone size: few
J gene: TRBJ2-3
CDR3 protein: SARDAGADTQY

V gene: TRBV5-1
clone size: few
J gene: TRBJ1-5
CDR3 protein: ASSLGDKSNQPQH

V gene: TRBV6-6
clone size: many
J gene: TRBJ2-1
CDR3 protein: ASSYGTNEQF

V gene: TRBV20-1
clone size: -
J gene: TRBJ1-1
CDR3 protein: SGTGGSTGMNTEAF

V gene: TRBV27
clone size: many
J gene: TRBJ1-4
CDR3 protein: ASRRQPWEKLF

V gene: TRBV11-1
clone size: -
J gene: TRBJ2-1
CDR3 protein: ASSPEEYNEQF

V gene: TRBV2
clone size: few
J gene: TRBJ2-1
CDR3 protein: ASRETSGYNEQF

V gene: TRBV6-5
clone size: many
J gene: TRBJ1-1
CDR3 protein: ASSYSPANTEAF

V gene: TRBV6-2/TRBV6-3
clone size: -
J gene: TRBJ1-5
CDR3 protein: ASTLRGDTYQPQH

V gene: TRBV19
clone size: -
J gene: TRBJ1-5
CDR3 protein: ASNEGASNQPQH

V gene: TRBV11-2
clone size: few
J gene: TRBJ1-1
CDR3 protein: ASSFTRTNTEAF

V gene: TRBV29-1
clone size: -
J gene: TRBJ2-7
CDR3 protein: SASTGYEQY

V gene: TRBV11-2
clone size: -
J gene: TRBJ2-7
CDR3 protein: ASSSRDRFYEQY

V gene: TRBV6-5
clone size: many
J gene: TRBJ1-1
CDR3 protein: ASSLTQGLTEAF

V gene: TRBV12-3/TRBV12-4
clone size: few
J gene: TRBJ1-2
CDR3 protein: ASSFDGELGYT

V gene: TRBV4-2
clone size: -
J gene: TRBJ2-1
CDR3 protein: ASSHGLEFDEQF

V gene: TRBV20-1
clone size: -
J gene: TRBJ2-1
CDR3 protein: SATTGGDLNEQF

V gene: TRBV5-5
clone size: few
J gene: TRBJ1-5
CDR3 protein: ASSATGEDQPQH

V gene: TRBV5-4
clone size: few
J gene: TRBJ2-7
CDR3 protein: ASSIGRSEQY

V gene: TRBV29-1
clone size: -
J gene: TRBJ2-5
CDR3 protein: SVSWLVVETQY

V gene: TRBV6-1
clone size: many
J gene: TRBJ1-5
CDR3 protein: ASSEGGGNQPQH

V gene: TRBV21-1
clone size: many
J gene: TRBJ2-7
CDR3 protein: ASSKDEQY

V gene: TRBV7-9
clone size: few
J gene: TRBJ2-1
CDR3 protein: ASSQGQGRWNEQF

V gene: TRBV5-1
clone size: -
J gene: TRBJ1-1
CDR3 protein: ASSFQGGTEAF

V gene: TRBV5-5
clone size: many
J gene: TRBJ2-3
CDR3 protein: ASSRQGQDTQY

V gene: TRBV20-1
clone size: few
J gene: TRBJ2-7
CDR3 protein: SAADRKYHEQY

V gene: TRBV6-6
clone size: few
J gene: TRBJ2-7
CDR3 protein: ASSYSVGSPYEQY

V gene: TRBV4-1
clone size: -
J gene: TRBJ2-1
CDR3 protein: ASSQVGPVSSYNEQF

V gene: TRBV11-2
clone size: few
J gene: TRBJ2-1
CDR3 protein: ASSLDRILAGGYEQF

V gene: TRBV3-1
clone size: -
J gene: TRBJ2-1
CDR3 protein: ASGIAGYRNEQF

V gene: TRBV3-1
clone size: once
J gene: TRBJ1-5
CDR3 protein: ASSQIVDGLFDNQPQH

V gene: TRBV3-1
clone size: few
J gene: TRBJ2-1
CDR3 protein: ASSQPGPLAEQF

V gene: TRBV6-6
clone size: few
J gene: TRBJ2-5
CDR3 protein: ASSSLAGQETQY

V gene: TRBV19
clone size: few
J gene: TRBJ2-1
CDR3 protein: ASSNAGQYNEQF

V gene: TRBV2
clone size: -
J gene: TRBJ2-1
CDR3 protein: ASSSGASYNEQF

V gene: TRBV24-1
clone size: -
J gene: TRBJ2-6
CDR3 protein: ATSDWANVLT

V gene: TRBV12-3/TRBV12-4
clone size: -
J gene: TRBJ2-1
CDR3 protein: ASLSNESGSNEQF